This is a list of T cell receptor beta chains from one sample in a study of OX40 agonist ivuxolimab in advanced cancers. The repertoire was sequenced with immunoSEQ multiplex PCR; TCRdb's copy has only in-frame clones and lacks some. The data contain some 66,000 clones, roughly four fifths of them seen just once; the ten biggest clones take up about 1.6%. The sequenced sample was CD4+ or CD8+ T cells sorted from blood, obtained in a trial of the OX40 agonist ivuxolimab. The source of these receptors is an adult with an advanced solid tumor such as melanoma, head and neck, liver or kidney cancer. CDR3s include the opening cysteine and the closing phenylalanine or tryptophan. The D gene is left open where the match is weak. Size tells how often a clone was seen (once, few, many) or the class of an expanded clone, and some rows leave it out.

j_gene | d_gene | abundance | v_gene | CDR3nt | CDR3aa
TRBJ1-1 | . | . | TRBV11-2 | TGTGCCAGCAGCGTTATCAGGGGTTTGAACACTGAAGCTTTCTTT | CASSVIRGLNTEAFF
TRBJ1-2 | . | . | TRBV7-2 | TGTGCCAGCTCGCGGGGGCGAGGGGCCATGAACGCCTATGGCTACACCTTC | CASSRGRGAMNAYGYTF
TRBJ1-4 | . | . | TRBV6-6 | TGTGCCAGCATCGCCGGGATACGCAATGAAAAACTGTTTTTT | CASIAGIRNEKLFF
TRBJ2-5 | . | . | TRBV7-3 | TGTGCCAGCAGCCGTAGTCTGACGGAGACCCAGTACTTC | CASSRSLTETQYF
TRBJ2-7 | . | . | TRBV11-3 | TGCGCCAGCAGCTTAGATTTGTTTGGGACGCCACTCTCCTACGAGCAGTACTTC | CASSLDLFGTPLSYEQYF
TRBJ2-7 | . | . | TRBV19 | TGTGCCAGTAGACGCGGGACTTCCTCCTACGAGCAGTACTTC | CASRRGTSSYEQYF
TRBJ2-1 | . | . | TRBV6-4 | TGTGCCAGTACCCTATTACGGGGGAGCGCCTACAATGAGCAGTTCTTC | CASTLLRGSAYNEQFF
TRBJ2-5 | . | . | TRBV20-1 | TGCAGTGCGAGTGGGGAGACCCAGTACTTC | CSASGETQYF
TRBJ2-3 | . | . | TRBV14 | TGTGCCAGCAGCCAGTGGAGGGGTCTTTCCCCAGATACGCAGTATTTT | CASSQWRGLSPDTQYF
TRBJ2-7 | TRBD1 | . | TRBV19 | TGTGCCAGTAGTAAACTGACAGGGAACGCAAACTACGAGCAGTACTTC | CASSKLTGNANYEQYF
TRBJ1-1 | TRBD1 | few | TRBV9 | TGTGCCAGCAGCGAGGGGGGACAGGGAGGTACTGAAGCTTTCTTT | CASSEGGQGGTEAFF
TRBJ2-1 | TRBD2 | . | TRBV7-3 | TGTGCCAGCAGCCCCGGGACTATCTACAATGAGCAGTTCTTC | CASSPGTIYNEQFF
TRBJ1-1 | . | . | TRBV9 | TGTGCCAGCAAGGACGAGAACACTGAAGCTTTCTTT | CASKDENTEAFF
TRBJ2-3 | TRBD2 | . | TRBV10-3 | TGTGCCATCAGCGTGAGGACTAGCGTGAGTAAAGTCTCTAGCACAGATACGCAGTATTTT | CAISVRTSVSKVSSTDTQYF
TRBJ2-7 | . | . | TRBV11-2 | TGTGCCAGCAGCCCAGGGCTTACAGGGACTAATTACGAGCAGTACTTC | CASSPGLTGTNYEQYF
TRBJ2-7 | . | . | TRBV7-9 | TGTGCCAGCAGCCAACAAGGGACCGAGCAGTACTTC | CASSQQGTEQYF
TRBJ1-1 | . | once | TRBV7-9 | TGTGCCAGCAGCGCAGGGGCCTCGGGGATATTT | CASSAGASGIF
TRBJ2-1 | TRBD2 | . | TRBV7-3 | TGTGCCAGCAGCCCTATCGGACTAGCGGGAGGAAACAATGAGCAGTTCTTC | CASSPIGLAGGNNEQFF
TRBJ1-1 | . | . | TRBV2 | TGTGCCAGCAGTGACGGGAATGGGAACACTGAAGCTTTCTTT | CASSDGNGNTEAFF
TRBJ2-1 | . | . | TRBV30 | TGTGCCTGGAGTGTACGAAGCGCTAATAACAATGAGCAGTTCTTC | CAWSVRSANNNEQFF
TRBJ2-2 | . | . | TRBV5-1 | TGCGCCAGCAGCTTGGTGCCGTACACCGGGGAGCTGTTTTTT | CASSLVPYTGELFF
TRBJ2-2 | TRBD1 | . | TRBV7-7 | TGTGCTAGCAGCGCAGGGGGTCCGGGGGAGCTGTTTTTT | CASSAGGPGELFF
TRBJ1-5 | . | . | TRBV27 | TGTGCCAGCAGTCGGGACGGGAATCAGCCCCAGCATTTT | CASSRDGNQPQHF
TRBJ2-7 | TRBD2 | . | TRBV13 | TGTGCCAGCAGCCCACCCCCCGGGGGGGTATCCTACGAGCAGTACTTC | CASSPPPGGVSYEQYF
TRBJ2-1 | . | . | TRBV7-2 | TGTGCCAGCAGCTGGCGTGGTAGTTTAGGGCAGTTCTTC | CASSWRGSLGQFF
TRBJ1-6 | . | once | TRBV5-8 | TGTGCCAGCAGGGCGGACTCCTATAATTCACCCCTCCACTTT | CASRADSYNSPLHF
TRBJ2-1 | . | . | TRBV28 | TGTGCCAGCAGCTCCCCCTGGGTTAGCAGGGGTGAGCAGTTCTTC | CASSSPWVSRGEQFF
TRBJ1-6 | . | . | TRBV5-1 | TGCGCCAGCAGCTTGGCTGGGGGCAGAGAAAATTCACCCCTCCACTTT | CASSLAGGRENSPLHF
TRBJ1-1 | TRBD1 | . | TRBV6-6 | TGTGCCAGCAGACTCCCCGGGACAGCGAACACTGAAGCTTTCTTT | CASRLPGTANTEAFF
TRBJ1-2 | . | . | TRBV15 | TGTGCCACCAGCAGAGTGGTGGGCAACTATGGCTACACCTTC | CATSRVVGNYGYTF
TRBJ1-1 | . | few | TRBV19 | TGTGCCAGTAGTACCGAACAGGGAGCTGTCACTGAAGCTTTCTTT | CASSTEQGAVTEAFF
TRBJ2-3 | . | . | TRBV29-1 | TGCAGCGTTGATTCCCGGGGCACAGATACGCAGTATTTT | CSVDSRGTDTQYF
TRBJ1-4 | . | . | TRBV5-1 | TGCGCCAGCAGCCCATCTCGCCAGACTGGGGGTGAAAAACTGTTTTTT | CASSPSRQTGGEKLFF
TRBJ1-4 | TRBD1 | . | TRBV7-9 | TGTGCCAGCCGTGTGCAGGGGGGTGAAAAACTGTTTTTT | CASRVQGGEKLFF
TRBJ2-3 | TRBD2 | . | TRBV19 | TGTGCCACAAGGACTAGCGGTAGCACAGATACGCAGTATTTT | CATRTSGSTDTQYF
TRBJ1-2 | . | few | TRBV7-8 | TGTGCCAGCAGCTCTCGTCCGGAAGTCATATGGAACTATGGCTACACCTTC | CASSSRPEVIWNYGYTF
TRBJ2-1 | . | . | TRBV30 | TGTGCCTGGACCCCTGACTACAGTGGAAAATACAATGAGCAGTTCTTC | CAWTPDYSGKYNEQFF
TRBJ2-1 | . | . | TRBV2 | TGTGCCAGCAGTTCGGGAGTGAGCAATGAGCAGTTCTTC | CASSSGVSNEQFF
TRBJ1-2 | . | . | TRBV18 | TGTGCCAGCTCACCGTCCGACCTAAACTATGGCTACACCTTC | CASSPSDLNYGYTF
TRBJ2-7 | . | . | TRBV11-2 | TGTGCCAGCAGCCCCCTGGCGGGTAGGGGTTCAGGGTACTTC | CASSPLAGRGSGYF
TRBJ2-1 | . | . | TRBV5-1 | TGCGCCAGCAGCCTTTCCCCGGGTGACTACAATGAGCAGTTCTTC | CASSLSPGDYNEQFF
TRBJ1-2 | . | . | TRBV29-1 | TGCAGCGTTGTCAACAGGGCTAACTATGGCTACACCTTC | CSVVNRANYGYTF
TRBJ1-1 | . | . | TRBV30 | TGTGCCTGGAGGGAGGGGGGAGCTGAAGCTTTCTTT | CAWREGGAEAFF
TRBJ2-2 | . | . | TRBV4-1 | TGCGCCAGCAGCCAAGACCATCCGGGGAACACCGGGGAGCTGTTTTTT | CASSQDHPGNTGELFF
TRBJ1-1 | TRBD1 | . | TRBV5-6 | TGTGCCAGCAGCTATAGGCAGGGGGCGACTGAAGCTTTCTTT | CASSYRQGATEAFF
TRBJ1-5 | . | . | TRBV7-8 | TGTGCCAGCAGCCCGGGGGGGGCAGTGGACATCAATCAGCCCCAGCATTTT | CASSPGGAVDINQPQHF
TRBJ1-1 | TRBD1 | . | TRBV5-1 | TGCGCCAGCAGCCTGGGACAGTCCACTGAAGCTTTCTTT | CASSLGQSTEAFF
TRBJ2-1 | . | . | TRBV4-2 | TGTGCCAGCAGCCAAGAAACTGGGTCTTACAATGAGCAGTTCTTC | CASSQETGSYNEQFF
TRBJ2-1 | TRBD2 | . | TRBV19 | TGTGCCAGTAGTCCATATATAGGACTAGCGGGAGACAATGAGCAGTTCTTC | CASSPYIGLAGDNEQFF
TRBJ2-1 | TRBD2 | . | TRBV6-4 | TGTGCCAGCAGTGACTCGTGGGTAGCGGGAAACGAGCAGTTCTTC | CASSDSWVAGNEQFF
TRBJ1-1 | . | few | TRBV7-9 | TGTGCCAGCAGCGCCGACAGCTACACTGAAGCTTTCTTT | CASSADSYTEAFF
TRBJ1-2 | . | . | TRBV7-8 | TGTGCCAGCAGCTTAGCTAGCGCTAACTATGGCTACACCTTC | CASSLASANYGYTF
TRBJ2-4 | . | . | TRBV6-6 | TGTGCCAGCAGTGTCGCGGGAAACATTCAGTACTTC | CASSVAGNIQYF
TRBJ1-3 | TRBD1 | . | TRBV6-5 | TGTGCCAGCAGTGCCCGGACAGGCTCTGGAAACACCATATATTTT | CASSARTGSGNTIYF
TRBJ2-3 | TRBD1 | . | TRBV14 | TGTGCCAGCAGCCAAGATCGCAGGGGGGATACGCAGTATTTT | CASSQDRRGDTQYF
TRBJ2-1 | TRBD2 | . | TRBV10-3 | TGTGCCATCAGTGCGCCAAGACTAGCGGGAGGGCAGTTCTTC | CAISAPRLAGGQFF
TRBJ2-5 | TRBD1 | few | TRBV29-1 | TGCAGCGCCTCCGGGACAGGGAGGGAGACCCAGTACTTC | CSASGTGRETQYF
TRBJ1-5 | . | . | TRBV6-5 | TGTGCCAGCAGTTTGGAGTTCGGTAGCAATCAGCCCCAGCATTTT | CASSLEFGSNQPQHF
TRBJ2-6 | . | . | TRBV14 | TGTGCCAGCAGCCAAGATCCCTCTGGGGCCAACGTCCTGACTTTC | CASSQDPSGANVLTF
TRBJ2-7 | TRBD2 | . | TRBV5-1 | TGCGCCAGCAGCTTGGTTTCGGCGGGAGATACCGAGCAGTACTTC | CASSLVSAGDTEQYF